The 10 T cell receptor beta chains listed next were all sequenced from one sample in a study of cytomegalovirus exposure and HLA in healthy donors. PCR employed 60 Vbeta and 13 Jbeta primers. The table came from immunoSEQ multiplex PCR; TCRdb's copy has only in-frame clones and leaves some out. The table has around 100,000 clones, roughly 75% seen once. The sample comprised PBMCs. The receptors here all came from a young woman in good health and CMV-seropositive.

The J gene is TRBJ2-6, the V gene TRBV30, with D possibly TRBD1 on 6 matching bases. This CDR3 comprises 16 residues. With 0 bases removed from V and 0 bases from J, the gap between germline ends came to 9 bases. Germline CDR1 reads GTSNPN; CDR2 reads SVGIG (reference sequence). CDR3 region: CAWSVTGTSGANVLTF. In DNA, the CDR3 is TGTGCCTGGAGTGTGACAGGAACCTCTGGGGCCAACGTCCTGACTTTC.

The chain has TRBV19 and TRBJ1-1; TRBD1 aligns across 8 bases. V was clipped by 2 bases and J by 10 bases; unmatched bases: 9. Germline values: CDR1 LNHDA, CDR2 SQIVND (reference sequence). This CDR3 has 14 residues. The CDR3 sequence: CASSITFRGLGAFF. CDR3 DNA: TGTGCCAGTAGTATAACATTCAGGGGGCTTGGAGCTTTCTTT.

The chain employs TRBV6-4 and TRBJ2-7; TRBD2 aligns across 12 bases. The trim removed 5 bases at V and 5 bases at J, leaving 7 bases unmatched. There are 15 residues in the CDR3. Germline-derived CDR1 and CDR2 are MRHNA and SNTAGT. The DNA of the CDR3 is TGTGCCAGCAGTCCAACGACTAGCGGGAGTCACGAGCAGTACTTC. As protein: CASSPTTSGSHEQYF.

This clone has a single count. The rearrangement joins TRBV11-2 to TRBJ2-7; 11 bases are shared with TRBD2. The V segment lost 4 bases and the J segment 0 bases; nucleotides outside the gene matches: 8. The CDR3 runs to 17 residues. Germline CDR1 reads SGHAT; CDR2 reads FQNNGV. Here the CDR3 reads CASSSKGLADSSYEQYF. For the CDR3, the DNA is TGTGCCAGCAGCTCCAAGGGACTAGCGGATAGCTCCTACGAGCAGTACTTC.

This chain links TRBV7-3 with TRBJ2-3, with a possible D match to TRBD1 (6 bases). Germline V gene data show CDR1 as SGHTA and CDR2 as FQGTGA. Trimming cost V 4 bases and J 0 bases, with 11 bases left between them. This CDR3 comprises 15 residues. CDR3 sequence: CASSSGTLSTDTQYF. In nucleotides, the CDR3 is TGTGCCAGCAGCTCCGGGACACTTAGCACAGATACGCAGTATTTT.

This clone occurred a few times. V and J are TRBV4-1 and TRBJ2-2, with 10 bases aligning to TRBD2. CDR1 is MGHRA and CDR2 is YSYEKL in the germline V gene. Trimming cost V 0 bases and J 5 bases; bases outside gene matches: 6. This CDR3 has 17 residues. In DNA, the CDR3 is TGCGCCAGCAGCCAAGATCCCCTAGCGGGAGAAACCGGGGAGCTGTTTTTT. This gives the protein CASSQDPLAGETGELFF.

The CDR3 sequence is CASSLGLAGDTDTQYF. The CDR3 coding sequence is TGTGCCAGCAGCCTCGGACTAGCGGGGGACACAGATACGCAGTATTTT. This sequence joins TRBV5-8 and TRBJ2-3; 13 positions match TRBD2. Unmatched junction bases numbered 4, after V lost 4 bases and J lost 2 bases. The CDR3 runs 16 residues. Germline V gene lookup returns CDR1 SGHTS and CDR2 YDEGEE.

The rearrangement uses TRBV27 and TRBJ2-3; D not resolved. Per germline, CDR1 MNHEY and CDR2 SMNVEV (reference sequence). V lost 2 bases and J 0 bases, leaving 9 bases between the germline ends. This CDR3 has 15 residues. DNA of the CDR3: TGTGCCAGCAGTTTACGAAGAACTAGCACAGATACGCAGTATTTT. It codes for CASSLRRTSTDTQYF.

This clone was seen only once. The rearrangement joins TRBV10-3 to TRBJ1-2, with 7 bases matching TRBD1. Germline V lookup: CDR1 ENHRY, CDR2 SYGVKD. This CDR3 has 16 amino acids. The V gene end was trimmed by 3 bases and the J gene end by 2 bases; junction bases not matched to a gene: 9. CDR3 region: CAISDASGQPNYGYTF. The CDR3, as DNA: TGTGCCATCAGTGACGCGTCGGGACAGCCAAACTATGGCTACACCTTC.

V usage is TRBV19 and J usage is TRBJ2-7, with 12 bases aligning to TRBD2. The CDR3 spans 15 residues. Germline assignment: CDR1 LNHDA and CDR2 SQIVND (reference sequence). J lost 1 base, V lost 4 bases, and 2 bases had no gene match. Here the CDR3 reads CASSTSGRGSYEQYF. The CDR3 nucleotides read TGTGCCAGTAGTACTAGCGGGAGGGGGTCCTACGAGCAGTACTTC.